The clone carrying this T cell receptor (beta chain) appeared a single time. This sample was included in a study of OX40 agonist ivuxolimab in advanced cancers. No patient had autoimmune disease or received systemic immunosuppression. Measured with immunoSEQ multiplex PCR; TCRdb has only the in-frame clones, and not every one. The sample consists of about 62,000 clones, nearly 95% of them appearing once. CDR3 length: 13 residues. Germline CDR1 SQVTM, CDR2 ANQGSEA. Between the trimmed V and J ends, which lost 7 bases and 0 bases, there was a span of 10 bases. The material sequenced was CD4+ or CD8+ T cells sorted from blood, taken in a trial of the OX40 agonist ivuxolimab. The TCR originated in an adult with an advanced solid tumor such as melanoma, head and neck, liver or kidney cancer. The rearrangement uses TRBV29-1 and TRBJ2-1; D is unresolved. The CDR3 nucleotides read TGCAGCGCCCGTAAGGGCTCCTACAATGAGCAGTTCTTC. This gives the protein CSARKGSYNEQFF.